This T cell receptor (beta chain) was identified during a study of blood T cell repertoires in COVID-19. Study as a whole: The cDNA or gDNA used as material had been derived from T cells, B-cell-depleted T cells, or PBMCs.

Original methodology: Cell counts per sample came from amplifying reference gene primers. Sequencing used immunoSEQ multiplex PCR; TCRdb keeps in-frame clones, though not all of them. Clonal size and the V and J genes are those of that table, whereas D and trimming came from the DNA. Counted here are approximately 110,000 clones, less than 80% occurring once; the ten biggest clones make up 20% to 25%. Sample: peripheral blood. The TCR was taken from an older man with active or convalescent COVID-19.

The CDR3 DNA follows: TGTGCCAGCCAGGGACTACATTTCTACAATGAGCAGTTCTTC. Residues: CASQGLHFYNEQFF. The chain recombines TRBV28 with TRBJ2-1; 7 bases align to TRBD2. CDR1 and CDR2 from the germline V gene are MDHEN and SYDVKM. CDR3 length: 14 residues. The J segment lost 3 bases and the V segment lost 8 bases, leaving 7 bases of the junction unmatched. The whole variable domain, remainder taken from reference TRBV28 and TRBJ2-1, is DVKVTQSSRYLVKRTGEKVFLECVQDMDHENMFWYRQDPGLGLRLIYFSYDVKMKEKGDIPEGYSVSREKKERFSLILESASTNQTSMYLCASQGLHFYNEQFFGPGTRLTVL.